Described below is a single T cell receptor (beta chain) sequence and its context. Its specificity is unknown. Samples were taken several times over chemoradiotherapy. The data derive from a study of chemoradiotherapy in HPV16-positive cancers. Overall study context: Functional T-cell assays on two HPV16-positive patients' cells defined candidate HPV-specific clones and common TCR motifs. General study findings and limits: Candidate HPV-specific clones and E7-related TCR motifs grew in tumor during treatment. HPV-responsive T-cell expansion during chemoradiotherapy was linked to improved recurrence-free survival in HPV16-positive patients.

Libraries were prepared by immunoSEQ multiplex PCR; TCRdb keeps only in-frame clonotypes and omits some of them. The data hold under 15,000 clones, with approximately 87% observed a single time. The origin of this receptor is a human donor with HPV-associated anogenital cancer. The input for sequencing was blood, taken from a patient who underwent chemoradiotherapy.

The chain's CDR3 is CASSLGQGGTYEQYF. The CDR3 coding sequence is TGTGCCAGCAGCTTAGGACAAGGTGGGACCTACGAGCAGTACTTC. The chain is built from TRBV11-1 and TRBJ2-7; no clear D gene. The V and J ends lost 1 base and 2 bases respectively, with 12 bases between them. Germline CDR1 reads SGHAT; CDR2 reads FQDESV (reference sequence). The CDR3 covers 15 residues.